These 20 T cell receptor beta chains came from one sample sequenced in a study of T-cell reconstitution after alpha-beta-depleted transplantation in children. Unique molecular identifiers were incorporated into the prepared TCRbeta library. TCRdb fed the PCR reads into MiXCR, producing one record per CDR3 protein. The sample has over 85,000 distinct CDR3 sequences, about 5.6% seen once. The sample was PBMCs, mostly from graft donor cells, taken 60 days after TCRalphabeta/CD19-depleted stem cell transplant. Source of these receptors: a female patient younger than 10 who had a stem cell transplant for Fanconi anemia, so the T cells may come from the graft donor.

The chain recombines TRBV28 with TRBJ2-7, with 11 bases matching TRBD2. From germline, CDR1 is MDHEN and CDR2 SYDVKM. Trimming took 3 bases from V and 1 from J; bases not matched to a gene: 11. The CDR3 runs 18 residues. CDR3 loop: CASSFPLSGGAESYEQYF. The DNA for the CDR3 is TGTGCCAGCAGTTTCCCCCTTAGCGGGGGGGCCGAGTCCTACGAGCAGTACTTC.

This clonotype was observed many times. The rearrangement uses TRBV5-1 and TRBJ2-1, with 9 bases matching TRBD2. Germline V lookup: CDR1 SGHRS, CDR2 YFSETQ. The CDR3 has 14 amino acids. V shed 0 bases and J 6 bases; nucleotides not matched to a gene: 1. Here the CDR3 DNA reads TGCGCCAGCAGCTTGGGAGCGGGGGGCAATGAGCAGTTCTTC. Its protein is CASSLGAGGNEQFF.

V is TRBV24-1 and J is TRBJ2-3, with 8 bases matching TRBD1. Trimming at V came to 7 bases and at J to 6 bases, leaving 5 bases not matched to a gene. Looked up from germline, CDR1 is KGHDR and CDR2 is SFDVKD. The CDR3 is 13 amino acids. The CDR3 is CATRRTGQDTQYF. CDR3 nucleotide sequence: TGTGCCACCAGACGGACAGGGCAGGATACGCAGTATTTT.

Only a few counts were recorded for this clonotype. The chain uses TRBV6-5 and TRBJ1-1, with 7 bases aligning to TRBD1. This CDR3 comprises 14 residues. CDR1 is MNHEY and CDR2 is SVGAGI in the germline V gene. Trimming cost V 0 bases and J 4 bases; bases outside gene matches: 2. CDR3 nucleotide sequence: TGTGCCAGCAGTTACTCAGGGGGCTCCACTGAAGCTTTCTTT. Amino acids: CASSYSGGSTEAFF.

This clonotype was seen repeatedly, ten times or more. The chain is built from TRBV28 and TRBJ2-2; no definite D call. The CDR3 sequence is 13 residues long. Trimming took off 5 bases at V and 3 bases at J, with 7 bases between the two ends. The germline CDR1 and CDR2 sequences are MDHEN and SYDVKM. The CDR3 reads CASSLRDTGELFF. The CDR3 DNA reads TGTGCCAGCAGTCTCCGGGACACCGGGGAGCTGTTTTTT. The complete variable domain, with remaining parts taken from reference TRBV28 and TRBJ2-2, reads DVKVTQSSRYLVKRTGEKVFLECVQDMDHENMFWYRQDPGLGLRLIYFSYDVKMKEKGDIPEGYSVSREKKERFSLILESASTNQTSMYLCASSLRDTGELFFGEGSRLTVL.

This clonotype came up many times. The chain links TRBV20-1 to TRBJ2-3, with 7 bases matching TRBD1. Germline CDR1 is DFQATT and CDR2 is SNEGSKA (reference sequence). The ends lost 5 bases at V and 3 bases at J; junction bases unmatched: 8. This CDR3 is 14 amino acids long. The CDR3 protein is CSAPRQGATDTQYF. The CDR3 DNA sequence: TGCAGTGCTCCGAGACAGGGCGCGACAGATACGCAGTATTTT.

This clonotype was seen ten or more times. The V call is TRBV12-3 or TRBV12-4, the J call TRBJ1-1; 7 nucleotides align to TRBD1. This CDR3 has 16 residues. With V trimmed by 6 bases and J by 3 bases, 13 bases remained unmatched. DNA for the CDR3: TGTGCCAGCAGCACAACAGGGGAAGGGATGTACACTGAAGCTTTCTTT. Translating gives CASSTTGEGMYTEAFF.

This clonotype was counted at least ten times. The CDR3 protein is CASSDWGDTEAFF. The CDR3 DNA follows: TGTGCCAGCAGTGACTGGGGAGACACTGAAGCTTTCTTT. This chain uses TRBV6-1 with TRBJ1-1; D unclear. The CDR3 loop spans 13 amino acids. Germline CDR1 and CDR2: MNHNS and SASEGT. V dropped 3 bases and J dropped 3 bases, with 8 bases sitting between them.

At least ten counts were recorded for this clonotype. The V call is TRBV20-1, the J call TRBJ2-3; TRBD2 agrees at 9 bases. CDR1 is DFQATT and CDR2 is SNEGSKA in the germline V gene (reference sequence). The junction had 1 base not matched to a gene; V was cut back by 3 bases and J by 9 bases. The CDR3 extends over 11 amino acids. The CDR3 DNA reads TGCAGTGCTAGGGGACTAGCAACGCAGTATTTT. This translates into CSARGLATQYF.

Many counts were recorded for this clonotype. The chain employs TRBV20-1 and TRBJ1-3; maybe TRBD1 (5 bases). The CDR3 is 15 amino acids. Germline V gene sequence: CDR1 DFQATT, CDR2 SNEGSKA (reference sequence). With 1 base removed from V and 0 bases from J, the gap between germline ends came to 10 bases. CDR3 loop: CSARARQGSGNTIYF. The CDR3 bases are TGCAGTGCTAGAGCGCGGCAGGGCTCTGGAAACACCATATATTTT.

This sequence joins TRBV5-1 and TRBJ2-1, with 14 bases identical to TRBD2. V lost 1 base to trimming and J lost 6 bases; unmatched junction nucleotides: 3. This CDR3 has 16 residues. Germline CDR1 is SGHRS and CDR2 is YFSETQ. In nucleotides, the CDR3 is TGCGCCAGCAGCTTGATGACTAGCGGGAGGGCCAATGAGCAGTTCTTC. This gives the protein CASSLMTSGRANEQFF.

This CDR3 is CSAMTGGAYEQYF. CDR3 bases: TGCAGTGCTATGACCGGGGGGGCTTACGAGCAGTACTTC. The chain carries TRBV20-1 and TRBJ2-7; 8 bases map to TRBD2. This CDR3 contains 13 residues. V was clipped by 4 bases and J by 4 bases; unmatched bases: 6. The germline CDR1 and CDR2 sequences are DFQATT and SNEGSKA (reference sequence).

The V call is TRBV28, the J call TRBJ2-5, with D perhaps matching TRBD2 (5 bases). The CDR3 covers 14 residues. The V gene lost 2 bases and the J gene lost 1 base, with 8 bases spanning the gap. CDR1 MDHEN and CDR2 SYDVKM come from the germline V gene. Here the CDR3 reads CASSLLRVQETQYF. In DNA, the CDR3 is TGTGCCAGCAGTTTACTGAGGGTCCAAGAGACCCAGTACTTC.

This clonotype was seen repeatedly, ten times or more. The chain is built from TRBV20-1 and TRBJ2-3; 13 positions agree with TRBD2. Trimming at V came to 8 bases and at J to 3 bases, leaving 2 bases not matched to a gene. CDR3 length: 13 amino acids. Germline CDR1 DFQATT, CDR2 SNEGSKA (reference sequence). The CDR3 region has the DNA TGCAGTCAGACTAGCGGGAGGACAGATACGCAGTATTTT. Protein product: CSQTSGRTDTQYF.

This clonotype was observed many times. V and J are TRBV5-1 and TRBJ2-1; the D gene is possibly TRBD1 (6 bases). The germline V gene encodes CDR1 SGHRS and CDR2 YFSETQ. This CDR3 spans 16 amino acids. V shed 5 bases and J shed 0 bases, with 15 bases lying between them. The CDR3 is CASRHTQGSSYNEQFF. For the CDR3, the DNA is TGCGCCAGCAGACATACACAGGGTAGCTCCTACAATGAGCAGTTCTTC.

This clonotype was detected only a few times. This chain connects TRBV3-1 to TRBJ2-1; tentatively, D is TRBD2 (5 bases). Germline CDR1 reads LGHDT; CDR2 reads YNNKEL (reference sequence). This CDR3 region has 17 residues. V gave up 0 bases and J gave up 0 bases, with 12 bases separating them. CDR3 sequence (DNA): TGTGCCAGCAGCCAAGAAAGGACTTTTAGCTCCTACAATGAGCAGTTCTTC. Its protein product is CASSQERTFSSYNEQFF.

This clonotype showed up just a few times. The chain joins TRBV5-1 to TRBJ1-1; D remains unclear. The V and J ends lost 5 bases and 2 bases respectively, with 10 bases between them. The length of the CDR3 is 13 residues. Germline CDR1 and CDR2: SGHRS and YFSETQ. CDR3 nucleotides: TGCGCCAGCAGAGGACCGGACAACACTGAAGCTTTCTTT. The encoded protein is CASRGPDNTEAFF.

This clonotype was counted only a few times. This chain connects TRBV30 to TRBJ2-7; no definite D call. This CDR3 is 11 amino acids long. V was pared by 3 bases and J by 4 bases, with 7 bases between. Germline V CDR1 and CDR2: GTSNPN, SVGIG (reference sequence). CDR3 in amino acids: CAWRFGYEQYF. The CDR3, as DNA: TGTGCCTGGAGGTTTGGATACGAGCAGTACTTC.

This clonotype was observed a handful of times. The V and J genes are TRBV30 and TRBJ2-3, with D unresolved. Germline V gives CDR1 GTSNPN, CDR2 SVGIG (reference sequence). The CDR3 has 15 residues. Between the trimmed V and J ends, which lost 0 bases and 0 bases, there was a span of 10 bases. CDR3 loop: CAWSVTPTSTDTQYF. The CDR3 bases are TGTGCCTGGAGTGTGACCCCTACTAGCACAGATACGCAGTATTTT.

This clonotype appeared a few times. The chain carries TRBV7-9 and TRBJ2-7; TRBD1 agrees at 8 bases. Trimming took 5 bases from V and 3 from J; bases not matched to a gene: 12. This CDR3 is 16 amino acids long. CDR1 and CDR2 (germline): SEHNR, FQNEAQ (reference sequence). The CDR3 coding sequence is TGTGCCAGCAGCCAAACCCAGGGGGCGCGGTACTACGAGCAGTACTTC. It codes for CASSQTQGARYYEQYF. The entire variable domain, with the rest obtained from reference TRBV7-9 and TRBJ2-7, is as follows: DTGVSQNPRHKITKRGQNVTFRCDPISEHNRLYWYRQTLGQGPEFLTYFQNEAQLEKSRLLSDRFSAERPKGSFSTLEIQRTEQGDSAMYLCASSQTQGARYYEQYFGPGTRLTVT.